The present entry profiles one TCR beta chain with its context. Its specificity is unknown. This record belongs to a study of cytomegalovirus exposure and HLA in healthy donors. With 60 Vbeta and 13 Jbeta primers, the PCR was carried out. TCRdb's copy holds only in-frame clones and misses some; the assay was immunoSEQ multiplex PCR. The repertoire holds under 200,000 clones, with under 85% as singletons. Study conclusions and caveats: Sequencing depth roughly uniform across donors was assumed in presence/absence analyses. Cytomegalovirus-associated TCR beta chains were listed, numbering roughly 150. CMV serostatus alone was available as immune exposure information.

This receptor was obtained from a woman younger than 30 in good health and CMV-seropositive. The sequenced material came from PBMCs.

The chain's CDR3 is CASSVVPASGGHNEQFF. DNA for the CDR3: TGTGCCAGCAGCGTAGTTCCGGCTAGCGGGGGGCACAATGAGCAGTTCTTC. The chain links TRBV9 to TRBJ2-1; 11 bases are shared with TRBD2. Germline V gene lookup returns CDR1 SGDLS and CDR2 YYNGEE. This CDR3 has 17 amino acids. J was trimmed by 5 bases and V by 0 bases; bases with no gene match: 7.